The text below deals with one TCR beta chain. These data are taken from a study of T cell responses to AZD1222 COVID-19 vaccine. V was clipped by 6 bases and J by 6 bases, with 9 bases between them. Germline CDR1 reads MDHEN; CDR2 reads SYDVKM. The CDR3 totals 11 residues. TCRdb's table, derived via immunoSEQ multiplex PCR, lists solely in-frame clones and lacks some. The table lists some 36,000 clones, around 90% of them singletons, with about 7% in the top ten. This TCR was recovered from an adult in good health. This specimen consisted of peripheral blood, obtained on day 0 of AZD1222 vaccination. The gene calls are TRBV28 and TRBJ2-7; D not certain. The CDR3 sequence: CASSLKVEQYF. As DNA, the CDR3 is TGTGCCAGCAGCTTGAAGGTCGAGCAGTACTTC.